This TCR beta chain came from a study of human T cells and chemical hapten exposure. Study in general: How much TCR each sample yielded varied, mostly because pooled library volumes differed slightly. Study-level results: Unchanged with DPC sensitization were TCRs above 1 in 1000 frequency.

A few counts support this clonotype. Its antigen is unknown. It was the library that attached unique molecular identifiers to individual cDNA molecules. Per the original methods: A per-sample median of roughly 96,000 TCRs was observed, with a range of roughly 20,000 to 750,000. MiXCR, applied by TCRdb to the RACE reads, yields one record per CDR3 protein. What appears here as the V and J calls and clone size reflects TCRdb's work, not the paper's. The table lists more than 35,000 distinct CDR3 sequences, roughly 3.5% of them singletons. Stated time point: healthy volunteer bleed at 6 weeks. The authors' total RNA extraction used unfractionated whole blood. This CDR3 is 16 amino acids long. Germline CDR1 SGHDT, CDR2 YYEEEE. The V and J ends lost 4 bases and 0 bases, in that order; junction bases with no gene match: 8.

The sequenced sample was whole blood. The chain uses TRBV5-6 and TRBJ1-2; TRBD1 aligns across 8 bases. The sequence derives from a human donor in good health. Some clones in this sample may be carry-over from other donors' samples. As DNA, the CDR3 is TGTGCCAGCAGCCCCAGGGGGCGAGAGGCTAACTATGGCTACACCTTC. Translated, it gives CASSPRGREANYGYTF.